The 26 T cell receptor beta chains below come from one sample, sequenced in a study of long-term antiretroviral therapy in people with HIV. It was version v3.0 of the immunoSEQ assay that was run at survey level. Sequencing was performed with immunoSEQ multiplex PCR; in TCRdb, only in-frame clones are kept and a portion is missing. This sample has approximately 30,000 clones, with around four fifths found just once. The source material was unsorted PBMCs, sampled 0.8 years before starting antiretroviral therapy. The source of these receptors is a man aged 18 to 29 with HIV.

The rearrangement joins TRBV7-2 to TRBJ1-1; D call uncertain. Germline V CDR1 and CDR2: SGHTA, FQGNSA. V was trimmed by 5 bases and J by 4 bases, leaving 17 bases between them. The CDR3 covers 15 residues. The CDR3 spells CASSPWRGGGTEAFF. The CDR3 nucleotides are TGTGCCAGCAGCCCTTGGCGGGGTGGTGGCACTGAAGCTTTCTTT.

The rearrangement uses TRBV11-2 and TRBJ1-1; 7 bases are shared with TRBD1. The CDR3 is 14 amino acids. The trim removed 5 bases at V and 2 bases at J, leaving 5 bases unmatched. Germline loops: CDR1 SGHAT, CDR2 FQNNGV. The CDR3 bases are TGTGCCAGCAGCCTGGGACAGCCAAACACTGAAGCTTTCTTT. Translating it yields CASSLGQPNTEAFF.

The rearrangement uses TRBV7-2 and TRBJ1-2, with D unresolved. V was clipped by 1 base and J by 5 bases, with 8 bases between them. The CDR3 contains 13 residues. The V gene's germline CDR1 is SGHTA and CDR2 FQGNSA. CDR3 nucleotide sequence: TGTGCCAGCAGCTTAGTAACCACATATGGCTACACCTTC. It yields the protein CASSLVTTYGYTF. Full variable domain (missing parts from reference TRBV7-2 and TRBJ1-2): GAGVSQSPSNKVTEKGKDVELRCDPISGHTALYWYRQSLGQGLEFLIYFQGNSAPDKSGLPSDRFSAERTGGSVSTLTIQRTQQEDSAVYLCASSLVTTYGYTFGSGTRLTVV.

This clone is labeled as medium-sized. The V call is TRBV6-6, the J call TRBJ1-5; TRBD1 might be the D (6 bases). Germline V gene sequence: CDR1 MNHNY, CDR2 SVGAGI (reference sequence). Trimming took 8 bases from V and 5 from J, leaving 16 bases between them. This CDR3 has 14 residues. The CDR3, as DNA: TGTGCCAGCGGGGGCGGGGGGCTCTATCAGCCCCAGCATTTT. This sequence encodes CASGGGGLYQPQHF.

The chain uses TRBV5-4 and TRBJ2-1; 7 nucleotides line up with TRBD2. CDR3 length equals 15 residues. Per germline, CDR1 SGHNT and CDR2 YYREEE (reference sequence). J lost 4 bases, V lost 9 bases, and 13 bases had no gene match. CDR3 nucleotide sequence: TGTGCCACCACCCTTTCGGGGGGACCTTACAATGAGCAGTTCTTC. It translates to CATTLSGGPYNEQFF.

V usage is TRBV2 and J usage is TRBJ2-3, with D hard to call. Per germline, CDR1 SNHLY and CDR2 FYNNEI. Deletions cut 7 bases from V and 0 bases from J, with 5 bases between. This CDR3 is built from 12 residues. CDR3 sequence reads: CASTYSTDTQYF. The CDR3 nucleotides read TGTGCCAGCACGTATAGCACAGATACGCAGTATTTT.

The J gene is TRBJ1-5, the V gene TRBV12-5; D is possibly TRBD1 (5 bases). V was shortened by 5 bases and J by 15 bases, with 20 bases between the two germline ends. The CDR3 loop spans 13 amino acids. The germline CDR1 and CDR2 sequences are LGHNT and FRNRAP. The CDR3 is CASGDQGLGGWHF. CDR3 bases: TGTGCTAGTGGTGACCAGGGCTTGGGAGGGTGGCATTTT.

This rearrangement joins TRBV2 to TRBJ2-1, with 11 positions matching TRBD2. This CDR3 comprises 15 residues. The germline gives CDR1 SNHLY, CDR2 FYNNEI. V was pared by 4 bases and J by 9 bases, with 8 bases of the junction left unmatched. The DNA for the CDR3 is TGTGCCAGCAGTGTACTAGCGGGAGCATCGAGTGAGCAGTTCTTC. It encodes CASSVLAGASSEQFF. Based on the CDR3 plus reference TRBV2 and TRBJ2-1, the full variable domain is EPEVTQTPSHQVTQMGQEVILRCVPISNHLYFYWYRQILGQKVEFLVSFYNNEISEKSEIFDDQFSVERPDGSNFTLKIRSTKLEDSAMYFCASSVLAGASSEQFFGPGTRLTVL.

CDR3 bases: TGTGCCTGCAATAAAGGGTGGGGTAGCACAGATACGCAGTATTTT. Its protein is CACNKGWGSTDTQYF. V gene TRBV30 combines with J gene TRBJ2-3; D is unresolved. Germline CDR1 is GTSNPN and CDR2 is SVGIG (reference sequence). V was trimmed by 6 bases and J by 0 bases, leaving 16 bases between them. The CDR3 sequence is 15 residues long.

The rearrangement joins TRBV5-4 to TRBJ2-7; TRBD1 matches 9 bases. This CDR3 has 14 residues. The germline gives CDR1 SGHNT, CDR2 YYREEE (reference sequence). The ends lost 4 bases at V and 6 bases at J; junction bases unmatched: 8. CDR3 sequence: CASSLDRGWGEQYF. DNA of the CDR3: TGTGCCAGCAGCCTGGACAGGGGATGGGGCGAGCAGTACTTC.

This sequence joins TRBV29-1 and TRBJ2-7; D assignment may be TRBD1 or TRBD2 (5 bases each). CDR3 length equals 14 residues. The ends were cut back, 3 bases at V and 7 bases at J, with 19 bases in the middle. Germline V CDR1 and CDR2: SQVTM, ANQGSEA. CDR3 in amino acids: CSVEGTGPVGEQYF. CDR3 DNA sequence: TGCAGCGTTGAGGGGACGGGCCCGGTAGGGGAGCAGTACTTC.

The rearrangement uses TRBV7-9 and TRBJ2-2, with TRBD2 as a possible D gene (5 bases). The CDR3 has 14 amino acids. Germline values: CDR1 SEHNR, CDR2 FQNEAQ (reference sequence). Trimming removed 4 bases at V and 5 bases at J, with 11 bases between. For the CDR3, the DNA is TGTGCCAGCAGCTCAACACTAGAGACCGGGGAGCTGTTTTTT. Translating gives CASSSTLETGELFF.

V is TRBV12-5 and J is TRBJ2-1; possible D gene TRBD2, 6 bases. Trimming pared 6 bases from V and 9 bases from J, leaving 15 bases between. The CDR3 has 13 residues. CDR1 is LGHNT and CDR2 is FRNRAP in the germline V gene. This chain's CDR3 is CASGTGSLGEQFF. The CDR3 DNA sequence: TGTGCTAGTGGGACCGGGAGTCTAGGTGAGCAGTTCTTC.

V and J are TRBV5-4 and TRBJ2-7, with 15 bases matching TRBD2. The CDR3 loop spans 15 amino acids. Germline V CDR1 and CDR2: SGHNT, YYREEE (reference sequence). The trim removed 4 bases at V and 7 bases at J, leaving 6 bases unmatched. The CDR3 is CASSGGGLAGGEQYF. DNA of the CDR3: TGTGCCAGCAGCGGAGGAGGACTAGCGGGAGGGGAGCAGTACTTC.

This chain connects TRBV6-5 to TRBJ2-1, with 8 bases identical to TRBD2. Unmatched junction bases numbered 7, after V lost 5 bases and J lost 4 bases. This CDR3 comprises 15 residues. Per the germline V gene, CDR1 is MNHEY and CDR2 is SVGAGI. This CDR3 is CASSTSGGGYNEQFF. The CDR3 DNA is TGTGCCAGCAGTACGAGCGGGGGAGGATACAATGAGCAGTTCTTC.

The rearrangement links TRBV4-3 to TRBJ1-1, with TRBD1 as a possible D gene (5 bases). This CDR3 has 16 residues. Per the germline V gene, CDR1 is LGHNA and CDR2 is YSLEER. Deletions cut 4 bases from V and 0 bases from J, with 15 bases between. The chain's CDR3 is CASSRGLGHMNTEAFF. CDR3 DNA sequence: TGCGCCAGCAGCCGGGGTCTTGGACATATGAACACTGAAGCTTTCTTT.

The gene calls are TRBV30 and TRBJ2-3, with D tentatively TRBD2 (5 bases). V lost 2 bases and J 6 bases, leaving 9 bases between the germline ends. The CDR3 length is 12 residues. Looked up from germline, CDR1 is GTSNPN and CDR2 is SVGIG (reference sequence). CDR3 in DNA: TGTGCCTGGAGTCTACTAGTTGATACGCAGTATTTT. It specifies CAWSLLVDTQYF.

The V and J genes are TRBV7-8 and TRBJ2-1; 9 bases line up with TRBD2. The CDR3 extends over 17 amino acids. Germline V gene data show CDR1 as SGHVS and CDR2 as FQNEAQ. V gave up 2 bases and J gave up 4 bases; unmatched junction bases: 9. The CDR3 spells CASSLHLAGNFYNEQFF. The CDR3 DNA is TGTGCCAGCAGCTTACATCTAGCGGGGAATTTTTACAATGAGCAGTTCTTC.

This clone was counted once. The V call is TRBV4-2, the J call TRBJ2-7; D is ambiguous. V was shortened by 0 bases and J by 1 base, with 10 bases between the two germline ends. CDR1 and CDR2 (germline): LGHNA, YNFKEQ. The CDR3 sequence is 15 residues long. In DNA form, the CDR3 reads TGTGCCAGCAGCCAAGAAATCAGCCTATCCTACGAGCAGTACTTC. It specifies CASSQEISLSYEQYF.

The chain uses TRBV18 and TRBJ1-2, with 7 bases aligning to TRBD1. The germline V gene encodes CDR1 KGHSH and CDR2 LQKENI. V gave up 3 bases and J gave up 0 bases; unmatched junction bases: 4. This CDR3 has 15 residues. The chain's CDR3 is CASSPLTGTNYGYTF. The CDR3 nucleotides read TGTGCCAGCTCACCGCTGACAGGGACTAACTATGGCTACACCTTC.

V is TRBV29-1 and J is TRBJ2-6, with D possibly being TRBD1 (5 bases). The CDR3 is 14 residues long. CDR1 and CDR2 (germline): SQVTM, ANQGSEA. Trimming cost V 7 bases and J 0 bases, with 10 bases left between them. The CDR3 sequence is CSAMDTSGANVLTF. The CDR3 nucleotides are TGCAGCGCCATGGACACCTCTGGGGCCAACGTCCTGACTTTC.

The chain joins TRBV4-2 to TRBJ2-1; weak D call: TRBD1 (5 bases). V dropped 0 bases and J dropped 0 bases, with 6 bases sitting between them. The CDR3 extends over 15 amino acids. Germline lookup yields CDR1 LGHNA and CDR2 YNFKEQ. In DNA, the CDR3 is TGTGCCAGCAGCCAAGAGCAGGGCTCCTACAATGAGCAGTTCTTC. Protein product: CASSQEQGSYNEQFF.

The chain employs TRBV19 and TRBJ1-5, with no clear D. The V end lost 7 bases, the J end lost 0 bases, and 13 bases lay between the germline ends. The CDR3 sequence is 15 residues long. Germline V lookup: CDR1 LNHDA, CDR2 SQIVND (reference sequence). The DNA of the CDR3 is TGTGCCAGTACTAGGGAGGTCTATAGCAATCAGCCCCAGCATTTT. Amino acid sequence: CASTREVYSNQPQHF.

In DNA, the CDR3 is TGCGCCAGCAGCCAAGATTTCGGTTATCTTGCGGACGAGCAGTACTTC. Translated: CASSQDFGYLADEQYF. V and J are TRBV4-3 and TRBJ2-7; D uncertain. Trimming stripped 0 bases from V and 5 bases from J, with 17 bases between. This CDR3 comprises 16 residues. Germline V gene sequence: CDR1 LGHNA, CDR2 YSLEER.

V gene TRBV7-8 combines with J gene TRBJ2-7; TRBD2 matches at 8 bases. The germline CDR1 and CDR2 sequences are SGHVS and FQNEAQ. Trimming took 6 bases from V and 3 from J; bases not matched to a gene: 13. The CDR3 has 16 amino acids. CDR3 DNA: TGTGCCAGCAGACTAGAGGGCGGGACTAGAGGCTACGAGCAGTACTTC. It yields the protein CASRLEGGTRGYEQYF.

This clone has just a few counts. The CDR3 sequence: CGGTDQTPNYGYTF. For the CDR3, the DNA is TGTGGCGGGACAGACCAAACTCCTAACTATGGCTACACCTTC. The rearrangement uses TRBV2 and TRBJ1-2; 7 bases match TRBD1. The CDR3 is 14 residues long. CDR1 and CDR2 from the germline V gene are SNHLY and FYNNEI.